The entry that follows covers one T cell receptor (beta chain) sequence. Its specificity is unknown. The TRB libraries of cDNA were built by UMI-labeled 5' RACE. TCRdb derives one entry per CDR3 protein from the 5' RACE reads, leaving out DNA. The sample table sets out around 40,000 distinct CDR3 sequences. The CDR3 covers 18 residues. Germline V gene data show CDR1 as SQVTM and CDR2 as ANQGSEA. This specimen belongs to a study of CXCR3-negative and CXCR3-positive naive CD8 T cells. General study findings and limits: Each naive subset displayed comparably high diversity, whereas memory CD8+ cells displayed much lower diversity.

Every individual CD8+ T cell subset underwent sorting in triplicate at more than 250,000 cells apiece. What was sequenced was memory CD8+ T cells from blood. The TCR comes from a human donor in good health. Some clones in this sample may be carry-over from other donors' samples. The chain links TRBV29-1 to TRBJ1-2; the D call from TCRdb, TRBD1, cannot be confirmed without DNA. The CDR3 sequence is CSVEDHLSTGGLGYGYTF. Based on the CDR3 plus reference TRBV29-1 and TRBJ1-2, the full variable domain is SAVISQKPSRDICQRGTSLTIQCQVDSQVTMMFWYRQQPGQSLTLIATANQGSEATYESGFVIDKFPISRPNLTFSTLTVSNMSPEDSSIYLCSVEDHLSTGGLGYGYTFGSGTRLTVV.